This TCR beta chain was captured by sequencing in a study of relationships among human T cell subsets. Germline V gene lookup returns CDR1 SGHVS and CDR2 FQNEAQ. CDR3 size: 19 residues. Trimming shortened V by 5 bases and J by 1 base, and 21 bases separated the two germline ends. The T cell receptor alpha and beta CDR3 regions were amplified from mRNA by semiquantitative ARM-PCR. ARM-PCR used tagged nested gene-specific primers, then communal superprimers for exponential amplification. One entry per CDR3 protein, called by TCRdb with MiXCR from the multiplex PCR reads. This sample yields fewer than 15,000 distinct CDR3 sequences, of which around 67% are seen a single time; less than 35% belongs to the top ten. Th1 cells were collected as flow-through following bead selections for CD25, CD56 and CD294.

Material: CD4+ Th1 cells sorted from blood. This receptor was obtained from a man aged 40-55 years in good health. The chain is built from TRBV7-8 and TRBJ2-6; the D gene is possibly TRBD2 (7 bases). The chain's CDR3 is CASSPLLGGAVSGANVLTF. The CDR3 nucleotides read TGTGCCAGCAGCCCTCTACTGGGGGGGGCCGTATCTGGGGCCAACGTCCTGACTTTC.